Detailed here is one T cell receptor beta chain. The data stem from a study of T cell changes during pregnancy in multiple sclerosis. The data were produced by immunoSEQ multiplex PCR, yet TCRdb's version contains in-frame clones alone and is incomplete. In the table there are roughly 23,000 clones, approximately 86% of which are singletons. The starting material was CD4+ T cells from peripheral blood mononuclear cells, obtained in the second trimester of pregnancy. This TCR came from a female donor in good health, enrolled as a control in a pregnancy study.

The chain's CDR3 is CASSQEAGGQREAFF. In nucleotides, the CDR3 is TGTGCCAGCAGCCAAGAGGCGGGGGGGCAAAGGGAAGCTTTCTTT. The chain has TRBV4-2 and TRBJ1-1, with D possibly matching TRBD1 (6 bases). Per germline, CDR1 LGHNA and CDR2 YNFKEQ. CDR3 length equals 15 residues. V was trimmed by 0 bases and J by 8 bases, leaving 16 bases between them.